The 21 T cell receptor beta chains below were found in one sample sequenced in a study of response to subunit inactivated influenza vaccine. From the RT-PCR reads, TCRdb called clonotypes with MiXCR, one entry per CDR3 protein. This sample has about 570,000 distinct CDR3 sequences, with roughly 10% found just once. The same sample was also studied in work on T cells expressing NK-cell markers. According to that study: cDNA encoding TCR beta was synthesized via 5'RACE template switching incorporating UMIs.

The specimen comprised PBMCs from blood, sampled on the day of vaccination. The receptors were sampled from a man aged 50-60 years who received an inactivated influenza vaccine.

This clonotype was observed a handful of times. The CDR3 loop reads CASSPQEGNYGYTF. CDR3 nucleotide sequence: TGTGCCAGCAGCCCACAAGAGGGCAACTATGGCTACACCTTC. The chain uses TRBV7-9 and TRBJ1-2; D unclear. V gave up 5 bases and J gave up 2 bases, with 12 bases separating them. This CDR3 has 14 residues. Per the germline V gene, CDR1 is SEHNR and CDR2 is FQNEAQ (reference sequence). The full variable domain, rest sourced from reference TRBV7-9 and TRBJ1-2, is DTGVSQNPRHKITKRGQNVTFRCDPISEHNRLYWYRQTLGQGPEFLTYFQNEAQLEKSRLLSDRFSAERPKGSFSTLEIQRTEQGDSAMYLCASSPQEGNYGYTFGSGTRLTVV.

In its sample, this clonotype was seen many times. The V and J genes are TRBV12-3 or TRBV12-4 and TRBJ1-1; D remains ambiguous. CDR3 length: 15 amino acids. V was clipped by 5 bases and J by 0 bases, with 13 bases between them. This chain's CDR3 is CASSPSGRMNTEAFF. The CDR3 bases are TGTGCCAGCAGTCCTAGCGGCAGGATGAACACTGAAGCTTTCTTT.

This sequence joins TRBV4-1 and TRBJ2-1; D ambiguous. The CDR3 has 16 residues. Germline loops: CDR1 MGHRA, CDR2 YSYEKL. V was cut by 0 bases and J by 4 bases, with 13 bases left in between. Here the CDR3 reads CASSQEGLTGYNEQFF. Here the CDR3 DNA reads TGCGCCAGCAGCCAAGAAGGGCTGACGGGTTACAATGAGCAGTTCTTC.

Points on this clonotype: Compared with germline, one end of the junction differs, possibly owing to a read error. V is TRBV2 and J is TRBJ2-7, with 10 bases identical to TRBD1. Germline CDR1 and CDR2: SNHLY and FYNNEI. The CDR3 extends over 13 amino acids. For the CDR3, the DNA is TGTGCCAGCAGGGGGACAGGGGAATACGAACAGTACTTC. Encoded protein: CASRGTGEYEQYF.

The chain is built from TRBV19 and TRBJ1-5; D is unclear. Germline CDR1 is LNHDA and CDR2 is SQIVND (reference sequence). This CDR3 spans 15 amino acids. The V gene lost 8 bases and the J gene lost 4 bases, with 18 bases spanning the gap. Here the CDR3 DNA reads TGTGCCAGTCGCGGCTGGAACAGCGAAAATCAGCCCCAGCATTTT. Amino acid sequence: CASRGWNSENQPQHF.

This clonotype was found many times. This chain connects TRBV5-1 to TRBJ2-1; no clear D. V was clipped by 2 bases and J by 5 bases, with 8 bases between them. Germline V gene sequence: CDR1 SGHRS, CDR2 YFSETQ. The CDR3 runs to 13 residues. The CDR3 is CASSFGRNNEQFF. The CDR3 DNA sequence: TGCGCCAGCAGCTTCGGCAGAAACAATGAGCAGTTCTTC.

This clonotype was counted a few times. The chain couples TRBV10-3 to TRBJ2-7; D is undetermined. This CDR3 is built from 17 residues. Per the germline V gene, CDR1 is ENHRY and CDR2 is SYGVKD. The germline V and J ends were trimmed by 0 bases and 3 bases, with 18 bases remaining between them. CDR3 region: CAISESTLRSRNYEQYF. In nucleotides, the CDR3 is TGTGCCATCAGTGAGTCGACTCTGCGTTCACGGAACTACGAGCAGTACTTC.

This clonotype was observed a single time. This chain uses TRBV30 with TRBJ2-3; possible D gene TRBD2, 6 bases. The CDR3 runs to 14 residues. Germline V gene lookup returns CDR1 GTSNPN and CDR2 SVGIG (reference sequence). CDR3 protein: CASTRRGMTDTQYF. The DNA for the CDR3 is TGTGCGTCAACCCGTCGGGGGATGACAGATACGCAGTATTTT.

This clonotype showed up just a few times. This chain links TRBV12-3 or TRBV12-4 with TRBJ2-5; D is unresolved. Trimming shortened V by 4 bases and J by 2 bases, and 11 bases separated the two germline ends. The CDR3 has 14 amino acids. In DNA, the CDR3 is TGTGCCAGCAGTTCATATGACGAGCAAGAGACCCAGTACTTC. Amino acid sequence: CASSSYDEQETQYF.

This clonotype has a handful of counts. This rearrangement joins TRBV6-2 or TRBV6-3 to TRBJ1-1, with 8 bases matching TRBD1. The CDR3 covers 13 residues. Germline V lookup: CDR1 MNHEY, CDR2 SVGEGT. Trimming removed 6 bases from V and 6 bases from J; junction bases left unmatched: 6. Here the CDR3 reads CASRQDRVAEAFF. The CDR3 DNA reads as TGTGCCAGCAGGCAGGACAGGGTTGCTGAAGCTTTCTTT.

The V gene is TRBV20-1, the J gene TRBJ2-7; D may correspond to TRBD1 or TRBD2 (5 bases each). V was pared by 4 bases and J by 1 base, with 8 bases between. The CDR3 sequence is 12 residues long. Germline loops: CDR1 DFQATT, CDR2 SNEGSKA (reference sequence). The CDR3 loop reads CSAKGPSYEQYF. In nucleotides, the CDR3 is TGCAGTGCTAAGGGACCGTCCTACGAGCAGTACTTC.

This chain uses TRBV7-2 with TRBJ2-6; D may correspond to TRBD1 or TRBD2 (5 bases each). Germline CDR1 and CDR2: SGHTA and FQGNSA. CDR3 length equals 15 residues. V was trimmed by 4 bases and J by 3 bases, leaving 10 bases between them. CDR3: CASSWDLNGANVLTF. The CDR3 DNA reads as TGTGCCAGCAGCTGGGACCTAAATGGGGCCAACGTCCTGACTTTC.

The table lists this clonotype with a few counts. The chain couples TRBV14 to TRBJ1-4; D may be TRBD1 (5 bases). V lost 2 bases and J 8 bases, leaving 9 bases between the germline ends. Germline loops: CDR1 SGHDN, CDR2 FVKESK. This CDR3 has 13 residues. The CDR3 DNA follows: TGTGCCAGCAGCCAAACAGGACCAGAAAAACTGTTTTTT. As protein: CASSQTGPEKLFF. Full variable domain (outside the CDR3, taken from reference TRBV14 and TRBJ1-4): EAGVTQFPSHSVIEKGQTVTLRCDPISGHDNLYWYRRVMGKEIKFLLHFVKESKQDESGMPNNRFLAERTGGTYSTLKVQPAELEDSGVYFCASSQTGPEKLFFGSGTQLSVL.

This clonotype has only a few counts. The CDR3 nucleotides are TGTGCCAGCAGTTACCCCGGGGGACAGGGGGGTAATTCACCCCTCCACTTT. This encodes CASSYPGGQGGNSPLHF. The V call is TRBV6-7, the J call TRBJ1-6, with TRBD1 matching 11 bases. TRBV6-7 is an open reading frame, and its role is uncertain. The CDR3 is 17 amino acids. J was trimmed by 6 bases and V by 2 bases; bases with no gene match: 6.

This clonotype was picked up many times. The chain employs TRBV20-1 and TRBJ2-5; no clear D gene. Trimming took 5 bases from V and 0 from J, leaving 10 bases between them. The germline CDR1 and CDR2 sequences are DFQATT and SNEGSKA (reference sequence). The CDR3 totals 13 residues. The CDR3 nucleotides are TGCAGTGCTTCCCGGGCGGACCAAGAGACCCAGTACTTC. Its translation: CSASRADQETQYF.

In this sample, this clonotype turned up many times. This chain connects TRBV29-1 to TRBJ2-1; 8 nucleotides match TRBD1. Germline CDR1 and CDR2: SQVTM and ANQGSEA. V dropped 7 bases and J dropped 7; count of bases not matched to a gene: 12. This CDR3 is 14 amino acids long. The CDR3 sequence is CSARDRIIENEQFF. CDR3 in DNA: TGCAGCGCAAGGGACAGGATTATTGAGAATGAGCAGTTCTTC.

This clonotype has ten or more counts. The rearrangement joins TRBV29-1 to TRBJ2-1; TRBD2 might be the D (6 bases). Trimming shortened V by 7 bases and J by 0 bases, and 13 bases separated the two germline ends. This CDR3 comprises 14 residues. Germline lookup yields CDR1 SQVTM and CDR2 ANQGSEA. The CDR3, as DNA: TGCAGCGCCTCTGGGGGGAGCTCCTACAATGAGCAGTTCTTC. Encoded protein: CSASGGSSYNEQFF.

This clonotype was recorded many times. V usage is TRBV4-2 and J usage is TRBJ2-1; 9 positions agree with TRBD2. This CDR3 comprises 16 residues. V trimming: 0 bases; J trimming: 4 bases; junction bases outside the gene matches: 4. Germline V gene data show CDR1 as LGHNA and CDR2 as YNFKEQ. The CDR3 loop is CASSQDLAGGYNEQFF. The CDR3 region has the DNA TGTGCCAGCAGCCAAGATCTTGCGGGGGGGTACAATGAGCAGTTCTTC.

This rearrangement joins TRBV4-3 to TRBJ1-1; no firm D call. This CDR3 region has 18 residues. Trimming took 0 bases from V and 2 from J, leaving 19 bases between them. The V gene's germline CDR1 is LGHNA and CDR2 YSLEER. CDR3 nucleotide sequence: TGCGCCAGCAGCCAAGATTCGATCCCACAACACAAAAACACTGAAGCTTTCTTT. Translation: CASSQDSIPQHKNTEAFF.

This clonotype appeared a few times. The V call is TRBV29-1, the J call TRBJ2-1, with 7 bases that match TRBD1. The J segment lost 2 bases and the V segment lost 2 bases, leaving 6 bases of the junction unmatched. CDR3 length: 15 amino acids. The germline V gene has CDR1 SQVTM and CDR2 ANQGSEA. The CDR3 loop reads CSVEQGQRTYNEQFF. The CDR3 bases are TGCAGCGTTGAACAGGGACAGAGGACCTACAATGAGCAGTTCTTC.

This clonotype has ten or more counts. The chain couples TRBV6-1 to TRBJ1-3; D is unresolved. The CDR3 consists of 14 residues. Trimming removed 4 bases from V and 4 bases from J, with 11 bases in between. Germline V gene lookup returns CDR1 MNHNS and CDR2 SASEGT. The CDR3 is CASSVGIAGNTIYF. CDR3 nucleotides: TGTGCCAGCAGTGTGGGTATCGCGGGAAACACCATATATTTT.